Listed here are 17 T cell receptor beta chains from one sample, sequenced in a study of immune evolution from preneoplasia to lung adenocarcinoma (dated by TCRdb to the early 2020s). Library preparation was by the immunoSEQ multiplex PCR assay. In its TCRdb copy, this immuneACCESS table keeps in-frame sequences only and misses some clones. Where compared with another copy, unresolved V genes explain less than half of these, and the others have no known cause. Present in this sample are about 5,000 clones, around 80% of which were seen just once. The leading ten clones occupy 11% of the sample. Source material: FFPE minimally invasive lung adenocarcinoma tissue. In the paper's terms, the cell subset or site label means: micro-invasive lung adenocarcinoma (MIA). Receptor source: a person aged 65 to 85 with lung adenocarcinoma.

The V call is TRBV20-1, the J call TRBJ2-7, with 8 bases matching TRBD1. Germline V lookup: CDR1 DFQATT, CDR2 SNEGSKA (reference sequence). The CDR3 runs 11 residues. J gave up 5 bases and V 7 bases, and 4 bases lay outside the gene matches. The CDR3: CSVQGGHEQYF. The CDR3 bases are TGCAGTGTACAGGGGGGCCACGAGCAGTACTTC.

This clone was seen a few times. The gene calls are TRBV7-9 and TRBJ2-1; D is ambiguous. Trimming pared 5 bases from V and 7 bases from J, leaving 6 bases between. Looked up from germline, CDR1 is SEHNR and CDR2 is FQNEAQ (reference sequence). CDR3 size: 11 residues. The CDR3 loop is CASSPENEQFF. The CDR3 region has the DNA TGTGCCAGCAGCCCTGAGAATGAGCAGTTCTTC.

The gene calls are TRBV6-6 and TRBJ2-3; 8 nucleotides match TRBD2. Germline assignment: CDR1 MNHNY and CDR2 SVGAGI (reference sequence). V was clipped by 0 bases and J by 4 bases; unmatched bases: 6. This CDR3 region has 16 residues. CDR3 sequence: CASSYSEREQSDTQYF. Here the CDR3 DNA reads TGTGCCAGCAGTTACTCGGAGCGGGAGCAGTCAGATACGCAGTATTTT.

The J gene is TRBJ2-5, the V gene TRBV30, with 13 bases that match TRBD2. The CDR3 is 15 amino acids. V trimming: 2 bases; J trimming: 4 bases; junction bases outside the gene matches: 4. Germline V gene lookup returns CDR1 GTSNPN and CDR2 SVGIG (reference sequence). Written as DNA, the CDR3 is TGTGCCTGGAGTCAGGGACTAGCGGGAACAGAGACCCAGTACTTC. Translated: CAWSQGLAGTETQYF.

V usage is TRBV6-1 and J usage is TRBJ2-1, with D possibly being TRBD2 (6 bases). The length of the CDR3 is 14 residues. Trimming took 6 bases from V and 6 from J, leaving 15 bases between them. CDR1 is MNHNS and CDR2 is SASEGT in the germline V gene. Here the CDR3 DNA reads TGTGCCAGCAGGGCGGGATACAAAACCAATGAGCAGTTCTTC. This translates into CASRAGYKTNEQFF.

The rearrangement links TRBV9 to TRBJ2-5, with 9 bases identical to TRBD2. The J call is uncertain, as TRBJ2-7 better fits the DNA end. Per the germline V gene, CDR1 is SGDLS and CDR2 is YYNGEE. This CDR3 is 17 amino acids long. The CDR3 DNA reads TGTGCCAGCAGCGTAGGTTTGCGGGGGGGGGCCCCCTACGAGCAGTACTTC. It is translated as CASSVGLRGGAPYEQYF.

The chain uses TRBV6-5 and TRBJ2-5; D unclear. This CDR3 contains 14 residues. V lost 8 bases to trimming and J lost 5 bases, with 18 bases between them. Germline V gives CDR1 MNHEY, CDR2 SVGAGI. CDR3 in DNA: TGTGCCAGCGGCGAGAGATCTGGGAAGGAGACCCAGTACTTC. This codes for CASGERSGKETQYF.

The chain is built from TRBV7-8 and TRBJ2-5; perhaps TRBD2 as D (6 bases). The end of the DNA aligns better with TRBJ2-7, so the J call may be wrong. The CDR3 runs 15 residues. The germline V gene encodes CDR1 SGHVS and CDR2 FQNEAQ. CDR3 DNA sequence: TGTGCCAGCAGCTTCACCGGGACTCCCTCCTACGAGCAGTACTTC. The encoded protein is CASSFTGTPSYEQYF.

The rearrangement uses TRBV10-3 and TRBJ1-1; no clear D gene. The ends were cut back, 2 bases at V and 0 bases at J, with 4 bases in the middle. The CDR3 has 13 amino acids. The germline V gene encodes CDR1 ENHRY and CDR2 SYGVKD. The CDR3 sequence is CAISEGMNTEAFF. The CDR3 coding sequence is TGTGCCATCAGTGAGGGGATGAACACTGAAGCTTTCTTT.

V gene TRBV11-3 combines with J gene TRBJ2-2, with 10 bases lining up with TRBD1. CDR3 length: 14 residues. CDR1 is SGHNT, CDR2 YENEEA, per germline. Unmatched junction bases numbered 3, after V lost 6 bases and J lost 5 bases. The CDR3 coding sequence is TGTGCCAGCAGATCGGGACAGGGGACCGGGGAGCTGTTTTTT. Translating gives CASRSGQGTGELFF.

V gene TRBV2 combines with J gene TRBJ2-5; no clear D. CDR1 is SNHLY, CDR2 FYNNEI, per germline. V was clipped by 0 bases and J by 0 bases, with 11 bases between them. This CDR3 comprises 16 residues. The CDR3 coding sequence is TGTGCCAGCAGTGAAGCGGATCTTCAGTACCAAGAGACCCAGTACTTC. Protein: CASSEADLQYQETQYF. The full variable domain, with the rest looked up from reference TRBV2 and TRBJ2-5, is EPEVTQTPSHQVTQMGQEVILRCVPISNHLYFYWYRQILGQKVEFLVSFYNNEISEKSEIFDDQFSVERPDGSNFTLKIRSTKLEDSAMYFCASSEADLQYQETQYFGPGTRLLVL.

On this clone itself: A junction end diverges from the germline sequence, so it may reflect a read error. Other DNA sequences in this specimen translate into the identical CDR3. This chain joins TRBV20-1 and TRBJ2-1, with a weak D call TRBD2 (5 bases). The CDR3 runs 11 residues. In germline, CDR1 is DFQATT, CDR2 SNEGSKA (reference sequence). For the CDR3, the DNA is TGCAGTGCTAGAGATGAGGGTGTGACGGTCTTC. This sequence encodes CSARDEGVTVF.

The V and J genes are TRBV5-1 and TRBJ1-4, with a weak D call TRBD1 (5 bases). Trimming cost V 5 bases and J 4 bases, with 9 bases left between them. The CDR3 runs to 13 residues. The germline V gene has CDR1 SGHRS and CDR2 YFSETQ. Written as DNA, the CDR3 is TGCGCCAGCAGTGACAGCTATAATGAAAAACTGTTTTTT. Its translation: CASSDSYNEKLFF.

The chain uses TRBV28 and TRBJ2-2; 7 bases line up with TRBD1. The CDR3 is made up of 15 amino acids. J gave up 1 base and V 6 bases, and 5 bases lay outside the gene matches. The germline gives CDR1 MDHEN, CDR2 SYDVKM. The CDR3 sequence: CASREWTGNTGELFF. For the CDR3, the DNA is TGTGCCAGCAGAGAATGGACAGGGAACACCGGGGAGCTGTTTTTT.

The chain has TRBV6-1 and TRBJ1-1; a weak D match, TRBD1 (6 bases). Trimming removed 7 bases from V and 0 bases from J, with 15 bases in between. Germline CDR1 reads MNHNS; CDR2 reads SASEGT. The CDR3 contains 15 residues. This CDR3 reads CASTKDSYMNTEAFF. The CDR3 nucleotides read TGTGCCAGCACCAAGGACAGCTACATGAACACTGAAGCTTTCTTT.

This clone was detected a few times. The DNA of the CDR3 is TGTGCCAGCAGCCCACGGACTAGCGGAGGGAACACCGGGGAGCTGTTTTTT. Its protein product is CASSPRTSGGNTGELFF. The chain recombines TRBV7-3 with TRBJ2-2, with 10 nucleotides matching TRBD2. Germline CDR1 is SGHTA and CDR2 is FQGTGA. The CDR3 is 17 amino acids. The V gene end was trimmed by 5 bases and the J gene end by 1 base; junction bases not matched to a gene: 7.

The V gene is TRBV6-1, the J gene TRBJ2-7; 10 nucleotides line up with TRBD2. The germline CDR1 and CDR2 sequences are MNHNS and SASEGT. Trimming took 2 bases from V and 2 from J; bases not matched to a gene: 12. This CDR3 has 18 amino acids. The CDR3 protein is CASSERGTSGVTTYEQYF. The CDR3 DNA follows: TGTGCCAGCAGTGAAAGGGGAACTAGCGGGGTCACGACCTACGAGCAGTACTTC.